This T cell receptor beta chain was sequenced in a study of vaccination and CD4 T cells after COVID-19. Cultured CD4+ T cell DNA underwent sequencing with the Oncomine TCR Beta short-read assay. TCRdb processed the PCR reads anew with MiXCR; each CDR3 protein has one entry. Of more than 11,000 distinct CDR3 sequences in the sample, around half are singletons; the top ten hold over 8%. The treatment is: roughly 11-day PBMC culture with coronavirus spike peptide pools or control peptides (ViraFEST assay). This CDR3 is 13 amino acids long. Trimming took 4 bases from V and 3 from J, leaving 7 bases between them. The germline gives CDR1 SGHNT, CDR2 YENEEA. As regards this clonotype: No antigen is known for it.

The sample consisted of CD4+ T cells from blood, cultured in vitro. This TCR derives from a human donor who had recovered from COVID-19. V and J are TRBV11-3 and TRBJ1-5; D call uncertain. The DNA for the CDR3 is TGTGCCAGCAGCTCCCAGTACAATCAGCCCCAGCATTTT. Amino acids: CASSSQYNQPQHF.